Listed below are T cell receptor beta chains from one sample, sequenced in a study of CD8 T cells in ankylosing spondylitis. MiXCR was run by TCRdb on the 5' RACE reads, yielding one entry per CDR3 protein. The sample consists of around 150,000 distinct CDR3 sequences, about an eighth of them appearing once. The sequencing input was blood, either unsorted or a sorted T cell fraction (not recorded which). These receptors originate from a female donor with ankylosing spondylitis or in good health (not recorded which). Both conserved end residues are part of each CDR3. D genes are given only for firm matches. Clone size is stated in some rows and not others, as once, few, many or a class when expanded.

>TRBJ2-1|TRBD1|many|TRBV24-1
TGTGCCACCAGTGATTCCGGACAGGGACCCCGGACGGTATGGGGCACCTACAATGAGCAGTTCTTC
CATSDSGQGPRTVWGTYNEQFF
>TRBJ2-3|NA|NA|TRBV6-6
TGTGCCAGCAGTACGGCAGATACGCAGTATTTT
CASSTADTQYF
>TRBJ1-2|NA|NA|TRBV7-9
TGTGCCAGCAGCTGGACCGGGGGAGGCTACACCTTC
CASSWTGGGYTF
>TRBJ1-4|NA|many|TRBV18
TGTGCCAGCTCACCGGAACAGGGAGGTGAAAAACTGTTTTTT
CASSPEQGGEKLFF
>TRBJ2-1|NA|NA|TRBV11-2
TGTGCCAGCAGTCGTAATGACAATGAGCAGTTCTTC
CASSRNDNEQFF
>TRBJ2-7|TRBD2|many|TRBV5-1
TGCGCCAGCAGCTTGGCCAATAAGGGAGGGCCGGGGGAGCAGTACTTC
CASSLANKGGPGEQYF
>TRBJ1-3|TRBD1|many|TRBV7-9
TGTGCCAGCAGCCTCCTCCCCGGGACAGGGGACATCTCTGGAAACACCATATATTTT
CASSLLPGTGDISGNTIYF
>TRBJ2-7|NA|once|TRBV21-1
TGTGCCAGCTCGCGGACAGGGGCCGAGCAGTACTTC
CASSRTGAEQYF
>TRBJ2-5|NA|many|TRBV5-1
TGCGCCAGCAGCTTGGAGCCCAGCCCCAGAGAGACCCAGTACTTC
CASSLEPSPRETQYF
>TRBJ1-1|NA|many|TRBV7-3
TGTGCCAGCAGCTTAACGATGGGGACTGAAGCTTTCTTT
CASSLTMGTEAFF
>TRBJ1-1|NA|many|TRBV5-1
TGCGCCAGCAGCCCCGGGAACACTGAAGCTTTCTTT
CASSPGNTEAFF
>TRBJ2-7|TRBD2|many|TRBV20-1
TGCAGTGCCACCGGACTAGCGGGAGGGCTTACCTACGAGCAGTACTTC
CSATGLAGGLTYEQYF
>TRBJ2-7|TRBD2|many|TRBV20-1
TGCAGTGCTAGAAGACTAGCGGGGGGTAGAGAACGCTACGAGCAGTACTTC
CSARRLAGGRERYEQYF
>TRBJ2-1|NA|many|TRBV12-3/TRBV12-4
TGTGCCAGCAGTTTGAGGTCGCGGGGGCGGGGCAATGAGCAGTTCTTC
CASSLRSRGRGNEQFF
>TRBJ2-3|NA|many|TRBV2
TGTGCCAGCAGCCGTGAGAAGCTCGGCACAGATACGCAGTATTTT
CASSREKLGTDTQYF
>TRBJ1-2|TRBD1|many|TRBV6-1
TGTGCCAGCAGGGAGACAGGGAACTATGGCTACACCTTC
CASRETGNYGYTF
>TRBJ2-2|NA|many|TRBV12-3/TRBV12-4
TGTGCCAGCAGTTTCAGGGTGGCCGGGGAGCTGTTTTTT
CASSFRVAGELFF
>TRBJ1-2|TRBD1|many|TRBV28
TGTGCCAGCAGTTCCCCACAACAGGGGTATGGCTACACCTTC
CASSSPQQGYGYTF
>TRBJ1-2|TRBD1|many|TRBV20-1
TGCAGTACCGAACGGGACAGGGGGCTCGGTGGCTACACCTTC
CSTERDRGLGGYTF
>TRBJ2-7|NA|many|TRBV3-1
TGTGCCAGCAGCCGGGACCGATTTTACGAGCAGTACTTC
CASSRDRFYEQYF
>TRBJ2-7|NA|NA|TRBV18
TGTGCCAGTTCCTACTCGGGGCGGGACGAGCAGTACTTC
CASSYSGRDEQYF
>TRBJ2-4|TRBD1|few|TRBV18
TGTGCCAGCTCACCACCCGGGACAGGGACCAACATTCAGTACTTC
CASSPPGTGTNIQYF
>TRBJ1-5|NA|many|TRBV20-1
TGCAGTGCGGAGGGTCAGCCCCAGCATTTT
CSAEGQPQHF
>TRBJ2-3|NA|many|TRBV20-1
TGCAGTGCTAGAGTGGGGAGCGGGAGCACAGATACGCAGTATTTT
CSARVGSGSTDTQYF
>TRBJ1-5|TRBD1|many|TRBV6-1
TGTGCCAGCAGTGACCTGACAGGGGGCAATCAGCCCCAGCATTTT
CASSDLTGGNQPQHF
>TRBJ2-7|NA|many|TRBV20-1
TGCAGTGCTAGAGAAGGGGGATCCTCCTACGAGCAGTACTTC
CSAREGGSSYEQYF
>TRBJ2-1|NA|many|TRBV20-1
TGCAGTGCCCCGAAGGGGACTCTGAATGAGCAGTTCTTC
CSAPKGTLNEQFF
>TRBJ1-2|NA|many|TRBV5-5
TGTGCCAGCAGCCTACAGGGAGTACGGGGCTACACCTTC
CASSLQGVRGYTF
>TRBJ1-1|NA|many|TRBV20-1
TGCAGTGCCCCGATTTCGAGTCTCGGAACGAACACTGAAGCTTTCTTT
CSAPISSLGTNTEAFF
>TRBJ1-1|TRBD1|many|TRBV5-1
TGCGCCAGCAGCTTGGGGGACAGGGGTGGGACTGAAGCTTTCTTT
CASSLGDRGGTEAFF
>TRBJ2-1|NA|many|TRBV3-1
TGTGCCAGCAGCCAAGATGGAAGGCATAATGAGCAGTTCTTC
CASSQDGRHNEQFF
>TRBJ1-3|NA|many|TRBV5-1
TGCGCCAGCAAATCCGAGCTCTCTGGAAACACCATATATTTT
CASKSELSGNTIYF
>TRBJ2-1|TRBD2|NA|TRBV5-1
TGCGCCAGCAGCTTGGTTAGCGGGGGGGTGGGTTCCTACAATGAGCAGTTCTTC
CASSLVSGGVGSYNEQFF
>TRBJ2-7|TRBD1|many|TRBV29-1
TGCAGCTCAACCGGGACAGGGGGCTCCTACGAGCAGTACTTC
CSSTGTGGSYEQYF
>TRBJ1-1|NA|many|TRBV5-1
TGCGCCAGCAGCTCAGAGGGGGGTTTTTCCAGAGAAGCTTTCTTT
CASSSEGGFSREAFF
>TRBJ2-2|NA|many|TRBV12-3/TRBV12-4
TGTGCCAGCACCCCCTTCCCTAAGAACACCGGGGAGCTGTTTTTT
CASTPFPKNTGELFF
>TRBJ1-3|TRBD1|many|TRBV27
TGTGCCAGCAGCTCGGAGGGACAGGGTGGCCTCCGTGGAAACACCATATATTTT
CASSSEGQGGLRGNTIYF
>TRBJ1-1|NA|many|TRBV7-6
TGTGCCAGCAGCTTAGTGGGCAGAAACACTGAAGCTTTCTTT
CASSLVGRNTEAFF
>TRBJ1-1|NA|many|TRBV25-1
TGTGCCAGCAGTGTTGGACAATTCACTGAAGCTTTCTTT
CASSVGQFTEAFF
>TRBJ2-2|TRBD2|many|TRBV7-2
TGTGCCAGCAGCTTCCAGGCGGGAGGAATTCCCGGGGAGCTGTTTTTT
CASSFQAGGIPGELFF
>TRBJ1-2|NA|few|TRBV7-3
TGTGCCAGCAGCTTAACGGGCGGAACCCTAGGCTACACCTTC
CASSLTGGTLGYTF
>TRBJ1-2|NA|many|TRBV20-1
TGCAGTGCTAGGCCGGGAGAGGGAAGGTCTGGCTACACCTTC
CSARPGEGRSGYTF
>TRBJ1-2|NA|many|TRBV20-1
TGCAGTGCTAGAGATAGCAGCTATGGCTACACCTTC
CSARDSSYGYTF
>TRBJ2-7|TRBD2|many|TRBV29-1
TGCAGCGTGTCCGGGACTAGCGTCATCTACGAGCAGTACTTC
CSVSGTSVIYEQYF
>TRBJ2-6|TRBD1|few|TRBV7-2
TGTGCCAGCAGCTTAGCCCCGGGACAGGGGTTGTCTGGGGCCAACGTCCTGACTTTC
CASSLAPGQGLSGANVLTF
>TRBJ2-2|TRBD1|many|TRBV20-1
TGCAGTGCCACACAGGGGCCCACCGGGGAGCTGTTTTTT
CSATQGPTGELFF
>TRBJ2-3|TRBD1|NA|TRBV5-1
TGCGCCAGCAGCTTTGGGGGGACAGGAAGAGATACGCAGTATTTT
CASSFGGTGRDTQYF
>TRBJ2-5|TRBD2|NA|TRBV3-1
TGTGCCACCAGCCAAGAGACTAGCGGGATAGGGACCCAGTACTTC
CATSQETSGIGTQYF
>TRBJ2-1|TRBD1|many|TRBV6-1
TGTGCCAGCAGTCAACGCGGCGGACAGGGAGGCTCCTACAATGAGCAGTTCTTC
CASSQRGGQGGSYNEQFF
>TRBJ1-1|NA|many|TRBV3-1
TGTGCCAGCAGCCAAGATATCTCCCGGGGACGCACTGAAGCTTTCTTT
CASSQDISRGRTEAFF
>TRBJ1-1|NA|many|TRBV5-1
TGCGCCAGCAGCTCCGGGGCGGTGAACACTGAAGCTTTCTTT
CASSSGAVNTEAFF